The 6 T cell receptor beta chains presented below share a single source sample, sequenced in a study of blood T cell repertoires in COVID-19. Clones were sequenced by immunoSEQ multiplex PCR, and TCRdb holds only the in-frame ones, with some missing. The sample contains approximately 400,000 clones, around 87% of which appear only once. The sample taken for sequencing was PBMCs or T cells enriched from blood (not recorded which). These receptors came from a man aged 25-40 years who had recovered from COVID-19.

The genes are TRBV11-3 and TRBJ2-5; no clear D. V was pared by 4 bases and J by 2 bases, with 8 bases between. Germline V gene lookup returns CDR1 SGHNT and CDR2 YENEEA. This CDR3 has 13 residues. The CDR3 nucleotides are TGTGCCAGCAGCTCACTCGGGCAAGAGACCCAGTACTTC. Translation gives CASSSLGQETQYF.

The chain employs TRBV7-2 and TRBJ2-3; D remains ambiguous. Trimming shortened V by 3 bases and J by 4 bases, and 11 bases separated the two germline ends. Looked up from germline, CDR1 is SGHTA and CDR2 is FQGNSA. CDR3 size: 14 residues. The CDR3 is CASSFHLNADTQYF. The CDR3 DNA is TGTGCCAGCAGCTTCCACTTGAACGCAGATACGCAGTATTTT.

This clone came up once. This chain links TRBV11-2 with TRBJ2-2; perhaps TRBD1 as D (5 bases). Trimming pared 4 bases from V and 1 base from J, leaving 10 bases between. Germline V lookup: CDR1 SGHAT, CDR2 FQNNGV. CDR3 length: 15 amino acids. The CDR3 bases are TGTGCCAGCAGCTCGTTGCAGGGGAACACCGGGGAGCTGTTTTTT. Its translation is CASSSLQGNTGELFF.

The chain recombines TRBV6-4 with TRBJ2-1; 8 bases are a match to TRBD2. The V gene end was trimmed by 1 base and the J gene end by 0 bases; junction bases not matched to a gene: 2. CDR1 is MRHNA, CDR2 SNTAGT, per germline. This CDR3 has 16 amino acids. The CDR3 reads CASSDFGGASYNEQFF. CDR3 DNA sequence: TGTGCCAGCAGTGACTTCGGGGGGGCCTCCTACAATGAGCAGTTCTTC.

The gene calls are TRBV9 and TRBJ1-1; D is perhaps TRBD1 (6 bases). Germline loops: CDR1 SGDLS, CDR2 YYNGEE. The length of the CDR3 is 16 residues. With 4 bases removed from V and 3 bases from J, the gap between germline ends came to 19 bases. The CDR3 region has the DNA TGTGCCAGCAGCCCGAGGGGACACGGATGGGACACTGAAGCTTTCTTT. As protein: CASSPRGHGWDTEAFF.

The rearrangement links TRBV5-6 to TRBJ2-5; 7 bases line up with TRBD1. The V segment lost 6 bases and the J segment 5 bases; nucleotides outside the gene matches: 7. The CDR3 totals 13 residues. Looked up from germline, CDR1 is SGHDT and CDR2 is YYEEEE. DNA of the CDR3: TGTGCCAGCACCCCGAGGGGGCGGGAGACCCAGTACTTC. Translating gives CASTPRGRETQYF.